This T cell receptor beta chain was recovered during a study of blood T cell repertoires in COVID-19. About the research overall: In each case, the material was cDNA or gDNA derived from T cells, B-cell-depleted T cells, or PBMCs.

The CDR3 extends over 15 amino acids. V trimming: 3 bases; J trimming: 8 bases; junction bases outside the gene matches: 12. Germline V gives CDR1 GTSNPN, CDR2 SVGIG (reference sequence). Original methodology: Cell counts per sample came from amplifying reference gene primers. Some clones are missing from TCRdb's copy, which holds only in-frame ones; the method was immunoSEQ multiplex PCR. V and J calls and clone size are as listed in that table; D and trimming were resolved from the DNA. The sample shows about 43,000 clones, approximately 90% of them seen only once. The receptor was isolated from a woman aged 80 or over with active COVID-19. Sequences were obtained from peripheral blood. The chain links TRBV30 to TRBJ1-4, with 7 nucleotides matching TRBD1. In DNA form, the CDR3 reads TGTGCCTGGAGAGAAAACAGGGGAAAAGGGGAAAAACTGTTTTTT. Its translation: CAWRENRGKGEKLFF. The entire variable domain, with the rest obtained from reference TRBV30 and TRBJ1-4, is as follows: SQTIHQWPATLVQPVGSPLSLECTVEGTSNPNLYWYRQAAGRGLQLLFYSVGIGQISSEVPQNLSASRPQDRQFILSSKKLLLSDSGFYLCAWRENRGKGEKLFFGSGTQLSVL.